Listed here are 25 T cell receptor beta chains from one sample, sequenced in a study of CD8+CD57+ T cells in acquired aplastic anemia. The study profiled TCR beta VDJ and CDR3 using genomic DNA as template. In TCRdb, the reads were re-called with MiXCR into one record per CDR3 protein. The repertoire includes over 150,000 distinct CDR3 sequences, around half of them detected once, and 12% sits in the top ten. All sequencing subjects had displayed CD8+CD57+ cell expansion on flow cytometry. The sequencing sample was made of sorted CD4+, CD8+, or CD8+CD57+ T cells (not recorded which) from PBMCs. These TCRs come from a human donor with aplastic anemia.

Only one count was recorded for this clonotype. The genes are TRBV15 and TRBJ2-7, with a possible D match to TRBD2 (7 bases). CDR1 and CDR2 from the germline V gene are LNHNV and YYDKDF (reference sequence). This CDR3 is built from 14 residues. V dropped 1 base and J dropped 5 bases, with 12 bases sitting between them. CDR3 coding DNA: TGTGCCACCAGCAGAGCCGGGGGGCCAAACGAGCAGTACTTC. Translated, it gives CATSRAGGPNEQYF. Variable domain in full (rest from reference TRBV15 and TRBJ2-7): DAMVIQNPRYQVTQFGKPVTLSCSQTLNHNVMYWYQQKSSQAPKLLFHYYDKDFNNEADTPDNFQSRRPNTSFCFLDIRSPGLGDTAMYLCATSRAGGPNEQYFGPGTRLTVT.

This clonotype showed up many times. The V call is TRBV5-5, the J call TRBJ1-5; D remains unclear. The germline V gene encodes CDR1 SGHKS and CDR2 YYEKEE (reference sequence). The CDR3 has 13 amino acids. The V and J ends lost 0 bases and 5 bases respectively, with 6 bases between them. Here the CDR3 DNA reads TGTGCCAGCAGCTTGGGAGCTGATCAGCCCCAGCATTTT. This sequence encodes CASSLGADQPQHF.

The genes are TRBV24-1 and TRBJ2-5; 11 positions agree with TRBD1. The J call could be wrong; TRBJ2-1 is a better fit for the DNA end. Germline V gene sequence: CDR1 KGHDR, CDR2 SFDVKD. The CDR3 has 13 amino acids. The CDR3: CATGQGAGNEQFF. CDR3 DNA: TGTGCCACCGGACAGGGGGCAGGTAATGAGCAGTTCTTC.

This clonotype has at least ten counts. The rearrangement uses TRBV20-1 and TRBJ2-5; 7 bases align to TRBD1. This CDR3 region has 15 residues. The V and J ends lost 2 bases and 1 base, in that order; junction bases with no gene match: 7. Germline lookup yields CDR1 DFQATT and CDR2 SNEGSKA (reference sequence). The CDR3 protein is CSARTLGQPQETQYF. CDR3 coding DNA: TGCAGTGCTAGAACTTTGGGACAGCCCCAAGAGACCCAGTACTTC.

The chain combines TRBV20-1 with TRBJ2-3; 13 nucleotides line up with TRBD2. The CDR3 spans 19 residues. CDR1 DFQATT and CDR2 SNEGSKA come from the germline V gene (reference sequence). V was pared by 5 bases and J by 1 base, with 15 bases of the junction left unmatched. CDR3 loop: CSARLAGGLIGSGTDTQYF. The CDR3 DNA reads TGCAGTGCTCGACTAGCGGGAGGACTGATAGGGTCTGGCACAGATACGCAGTATTTT.

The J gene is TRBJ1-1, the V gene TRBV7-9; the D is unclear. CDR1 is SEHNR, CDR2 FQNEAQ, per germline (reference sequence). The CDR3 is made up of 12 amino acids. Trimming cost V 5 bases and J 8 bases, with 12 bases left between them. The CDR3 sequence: CASSSRSREAFF. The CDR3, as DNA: TGTGCCAGCAGCAGCCGCTCCCGGGAAGCTTTCTTT.

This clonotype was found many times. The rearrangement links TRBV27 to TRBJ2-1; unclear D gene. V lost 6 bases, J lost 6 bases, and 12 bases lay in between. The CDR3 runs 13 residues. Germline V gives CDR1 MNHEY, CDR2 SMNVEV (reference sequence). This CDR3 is CASSSTILNEQFF. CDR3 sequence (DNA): TGTGCCAGCAGCTCAACTATCCTCAATGAGCAGTTCTTC.

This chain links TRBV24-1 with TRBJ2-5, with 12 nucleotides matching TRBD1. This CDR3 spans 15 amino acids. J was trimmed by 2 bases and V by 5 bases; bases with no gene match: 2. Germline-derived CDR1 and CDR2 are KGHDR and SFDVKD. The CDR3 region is CATSGDRGRQETQYF. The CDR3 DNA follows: TGTGCCACCAGTGGGGACAGGGGGCGGCAAGAGACCCAGTACTTC.

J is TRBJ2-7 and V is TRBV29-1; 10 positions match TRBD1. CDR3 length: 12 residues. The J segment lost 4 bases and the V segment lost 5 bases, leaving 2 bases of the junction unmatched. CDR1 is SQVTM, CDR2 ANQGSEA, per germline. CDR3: CSVRQGAYEQYF. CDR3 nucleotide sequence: TGCAGCGTTCGACAGGGGGCGTACGAGCAGTACTTC.

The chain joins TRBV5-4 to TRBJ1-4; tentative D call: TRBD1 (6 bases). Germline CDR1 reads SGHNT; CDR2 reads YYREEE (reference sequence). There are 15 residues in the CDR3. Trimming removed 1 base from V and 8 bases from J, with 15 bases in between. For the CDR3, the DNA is TGTGCCAGCAGCTTGCGTGGGGGCGTTAGGGAAAAACTGTTTTTT. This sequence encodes CASSLRGGVREKLFF.

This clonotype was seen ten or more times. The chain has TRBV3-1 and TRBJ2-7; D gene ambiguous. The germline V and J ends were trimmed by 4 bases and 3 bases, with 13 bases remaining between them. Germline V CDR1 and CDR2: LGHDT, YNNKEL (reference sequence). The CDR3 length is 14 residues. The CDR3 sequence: CASSRQDGNYEQYF. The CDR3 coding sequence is TGTGCCAGCAGCCGGCAAGACGGAAACTACGAGCAGTACTTC.

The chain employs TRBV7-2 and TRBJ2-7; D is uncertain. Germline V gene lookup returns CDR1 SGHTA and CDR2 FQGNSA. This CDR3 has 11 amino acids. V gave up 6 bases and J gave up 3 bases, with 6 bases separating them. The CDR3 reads CASRKNYEQYF. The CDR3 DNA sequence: TGTGCCAGCAGGAAAAACTACGAGCAGTACTTC.

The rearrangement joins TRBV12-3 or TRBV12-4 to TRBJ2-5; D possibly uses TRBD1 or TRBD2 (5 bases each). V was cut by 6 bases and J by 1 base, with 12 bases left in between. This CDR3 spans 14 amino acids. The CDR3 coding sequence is TGTGCCAGCAGACGGGGACGGACCCAAGAGACCCAGTACTTC. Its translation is CASRRGRTQETQYF.

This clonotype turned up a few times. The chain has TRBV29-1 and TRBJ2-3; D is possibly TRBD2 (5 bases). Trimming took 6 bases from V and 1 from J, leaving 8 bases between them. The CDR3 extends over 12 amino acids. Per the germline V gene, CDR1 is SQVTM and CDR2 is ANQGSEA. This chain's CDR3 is CSVEAGTDTQYF. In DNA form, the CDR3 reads TGCAGCGTGGAGGCGGGCACAGATACGCAGTATTTT.

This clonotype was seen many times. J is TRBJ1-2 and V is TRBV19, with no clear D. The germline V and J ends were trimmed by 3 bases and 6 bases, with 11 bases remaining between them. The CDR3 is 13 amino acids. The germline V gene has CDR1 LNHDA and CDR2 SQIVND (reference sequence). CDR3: CASSMGNGDGYTF. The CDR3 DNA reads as TGTGCCAGTAGTATGGGGAACGGTGATGGCTACACCTTC.

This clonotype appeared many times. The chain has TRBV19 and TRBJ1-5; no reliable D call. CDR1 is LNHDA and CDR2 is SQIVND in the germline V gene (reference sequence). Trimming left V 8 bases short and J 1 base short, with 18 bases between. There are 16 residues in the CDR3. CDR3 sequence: CASSTPGVMSNQPQHF. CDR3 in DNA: TGTGCCAGTTCTACCCCCGGGGTTATGAGCAATCAGCCCCAGCATTTT.

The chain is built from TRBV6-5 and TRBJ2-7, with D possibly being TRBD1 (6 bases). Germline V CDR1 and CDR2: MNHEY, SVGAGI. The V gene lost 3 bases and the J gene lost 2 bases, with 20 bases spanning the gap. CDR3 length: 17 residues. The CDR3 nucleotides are TGTGCCAGCAGTTATTCCACAGGGTTCCCGGGCACCTACGAGCAGTACTTC. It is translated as CASSYSTGFPGTYEQYF.

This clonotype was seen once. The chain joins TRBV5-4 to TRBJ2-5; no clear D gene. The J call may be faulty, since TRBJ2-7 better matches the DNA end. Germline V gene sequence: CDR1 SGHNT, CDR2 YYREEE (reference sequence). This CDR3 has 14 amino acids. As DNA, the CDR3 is TGTGCCAGCAGCTTGGTTAGAAAGCTTTACGAGCAGTACTTC. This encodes CASSLVRKLYEQYF.

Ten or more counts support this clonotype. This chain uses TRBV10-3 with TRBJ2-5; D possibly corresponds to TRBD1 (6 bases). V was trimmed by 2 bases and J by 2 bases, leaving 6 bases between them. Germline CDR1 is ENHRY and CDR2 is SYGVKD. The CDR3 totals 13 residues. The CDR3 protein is CAISEGQQETQYF. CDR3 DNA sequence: TGTGCCATCAGTGAGGGACAGCAAGAGACCCAGTACTTC.

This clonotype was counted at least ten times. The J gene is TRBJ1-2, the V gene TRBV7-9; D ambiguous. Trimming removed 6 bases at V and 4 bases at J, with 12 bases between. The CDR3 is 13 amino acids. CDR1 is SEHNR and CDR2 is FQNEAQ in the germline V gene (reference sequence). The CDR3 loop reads CASSLYDGYGYTF. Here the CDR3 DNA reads TGTGCCAGCAGTTTGTACGATGGCTATGGCTACACCTTC.

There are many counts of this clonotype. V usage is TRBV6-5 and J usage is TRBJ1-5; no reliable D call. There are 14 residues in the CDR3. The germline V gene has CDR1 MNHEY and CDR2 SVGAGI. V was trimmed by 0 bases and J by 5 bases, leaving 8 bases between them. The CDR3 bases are TGTGCCAGCAGTTACTCGGAGGACGATCAGCCCCAGCATTTT. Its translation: CASSYSEDDQPQHF.

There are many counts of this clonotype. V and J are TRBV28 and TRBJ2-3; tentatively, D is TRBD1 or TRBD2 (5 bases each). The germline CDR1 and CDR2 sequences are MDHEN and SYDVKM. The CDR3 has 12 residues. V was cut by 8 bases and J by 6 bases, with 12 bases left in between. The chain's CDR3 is CASGDGTDTQYF. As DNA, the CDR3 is TGTGCCAGCGGAGATGGGACGGATACGCAGTATTTT.

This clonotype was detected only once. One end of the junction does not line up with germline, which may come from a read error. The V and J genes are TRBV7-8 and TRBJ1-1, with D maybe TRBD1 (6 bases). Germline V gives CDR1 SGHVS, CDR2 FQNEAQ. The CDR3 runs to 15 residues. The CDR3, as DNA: TGTGCCAGCAGCTTGAGGACAGAGCTGAACACTGAAGCCTCCTTT. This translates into CASSLRTELNTEASF.

The CDR3 DNA follows: TGTGCCAGCAGCCAAGATAGGGAAGGGGGCCCCCCCTACGAGCAGTACTTC. Amino acid sequence: CASSQDREGGPPYEQYF. V and J are TRBV14 and TRBJ2-7; 7 bases align to TRBD1. CDR1 and CDR2 from the germline V gene are SGHDN and FVKESK. The CDR3 is made up of 17 amino acids. Losses at the gene ends were 0 bases for V and 2 bases for J; bases not matched to a gene: 10.

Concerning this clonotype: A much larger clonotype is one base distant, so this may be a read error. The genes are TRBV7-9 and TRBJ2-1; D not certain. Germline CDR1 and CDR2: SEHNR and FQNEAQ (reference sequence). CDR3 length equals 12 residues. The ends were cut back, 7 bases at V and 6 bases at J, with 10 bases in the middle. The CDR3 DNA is TGTGCCAGCACCCCCGTGGGCAATGAGCAGTTCTTC. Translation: CASTPVGNEQFF.